These 20 T cell receptor beta chains were sequenced from one sample in a study of blood T cell repertoires in COVID-19. The table came from immunoSEQ multiplex PCR; TCRdb's copy has only in-frame clones and leaves some out. The profile shows 150,000 or so clones, around 82% of them singletons. The specimen sequenced was PBMCs or T cells enriched from blood (not recorded which). The receptors derive from a man aged 40-49 years who had recovered from COVID-19.

V and J are TRBV19 and TRBJ1-1, with 9 bases fitting TRBD1. The length of the CDR3 is 16 residues. From germline, CDR1 is LNHDA and CDR2 SQIVND (reference sequence). The junction had 10 bases not matched to a gene; V was cut back by 5 bases and J by 3 bases. The CDR3 is CASSFPGQGIDTEAFF. CDR3 DNA sequence: TGTGCCAGTAGTTTTCCGGGACAGGGAATTGACACTGAAGCTTTCTTT.

This clone has only one observation. V is TRBV5-1 and J is TRBJ1-1; D is ambiguous. V was cut by 1 base and J by 2 bases, with 9 bases left in between. This CDR3 is 14 amino acids long. The V gene's germline CDR1 is SGHRS and CDR2 YFSETQ. The CDR3: CASSLHTGNTEAFF. CDR3 DNA: TGCGCCAGCAGCTTGCACACGGGAAACACTGAAGCTTTCTTT.

The V gene is TRBV5-1, the J gene TRBJ2-1; D is ambiguous. The V gene's germline CDR1 is SGHRS and CDR2 YFSETQ. The CDR3 is 14 residues long. V lost 2 bases and J lost 0, with 6 bases in between. The chain's CDR3 is CASSFASSYNEQFF. Written as DNA, the CDR3 is TGCGCCAGCAGCTTTGCGAGCTCCTACAATGAGCAGTTCTTC. Complete variable domain (other parts from reference TRBV5-1 and TRBJ2-1): KAGVTQTPRYLIKTRGQQVTLSCSPISGHRSVSWYQQTPGQGLQFLFEYFSETQRNKGNFPGRFSGRQFSNSRSEMNVSTLELGDSALYLCASSFASSYNEQFFGPGTRLTVL.

The chain carries TRBV6-5 and TRBJ2-3, with D tentatively TRBD2 (6 bases). CDR1 is MNHEY, CDR2 SVGAGI, per germline. Trimming left V 7 bases short and J 0 bases short, with 14 bases between. The CDR3 length is 15 residues. CDR3: CASNSGSSSTDTQYF. For the CDR3, the DNA is TGTGCCAGCAACTCCGGGAGCTCTAGCACAGATACGCAGTATTTT.

This rearrangement joins TRBV30 to TRBJ1-4; TRBD1 aligns across 9 bases. The V and J ends lost 2 bases and 5 bases, in that order; junction bases with no gene match: 6. The CDR3 sequence is 15 residues long. Germline CDR1 reads GTSNPN; CDR2 reads SVGIG (reference sequence). CDR3 sequence: CAWSNEGQGNEKLFF. In DNA form, the CDR3 reads TGTGCCTGGAGTAACGAGGGACAGGGCAATGAAAAACTGTTTTTT.

The count of this clone is one. The rearrangement joins TRBV3-1 (or the pseudogene TRBV3-2) to TRBJ2-3; D is perhaps TRBD2 (5 bases). Germline V gives CDR1 LGHDT, CDR2 YNNKEL (reference sequence). This CDR3 spans 16 amino acids. Trimming stripped 0 bases from V and 8 bases from J, with 18 bases between. CDR3 nucleotide sequence: TGTGCCAGCAGCCAAGAAGCGGCAGGCCGCTGGGGTACGCAGTATTTT. Protein: CASSQEAAGRWGTQYF.

The chain uses TRBV19 and TRBJ2-4; perhaps TRBD1 as D (6 bases). Per germline, CDR1 LNHDA and CDR2 SQIVND (reference sequence). This CDR3 region has 13 residues. V was cut by 7 bases and J by 3 bases, with 10 bases left in between. Written as DNA, the CDR3 is TGTGCCAGTACGGGACACGACAAAAACATTCAGTACTTC. Amino acid sequence: CASTGHDKNIQYF.

The table lists this clone with a few counts. The chain couples TRBV10-3 to TRBJ1-2; unclear D gene. V dropped 0 bases and J dropped 6 bases, with 11 bases sitting between them. The CDR3 is made up of 14 amino acids. Germline CDR1 ENHRY, CDR2 SYGVKD. CDR3: CAISESTEGHGYTF. The CDR3 DNA reads as TGTGCCATCAGTGAGTCGACGGAGGGTCATGGCTACACCTTC.

The chain employs TRBV9 and TRBJ1-2; tentative D call: TRBD1 (5 bases). CDR3 length: 16 amino acids. Germline V gene lookup returns CDR1 SGDLS and CDR2 YYNGEE. The V and J ends lost 0 bases and 4 bases respectively, with 16 bases between them. The CDR3 is CASSVEARRDAYGYTF. The CDR3 DNA follows: TGTGCCAGCAGCGTAGAAGCTCGGAGGGACGCCTATGGCTACACCTTC.

The V call is TRBV7-6, the J call TRBJ1-6, with D possibly TRBD1 on 6 matching bases. Trimming pared 3 bases from V and 10 bases from J, leaving 16 bases between. This CDR3 comprises 15 residues. Germline V gene sequence: CDR1 SGHVS, CDR2 FNYEAQ. The CDR3 DNA follows: TGTGCCAGCAGCTTCTCCCCAGGGGTTGGGTCACCCCTCCACTTT. Its protein product is CASSFSPGVGSPLHF. Full variable domain (remainder filled in from reference TRBV7-6 and TRBJ1-6): GAGVSQSPRYKVTKRGQDVALRCDPISGHVSLYWYRQALGQGPEFLTYFNYEAQQDKSGLPNDRFSAERPEGSISTLTIQRTEQRDSAMYRCASSFSPGVGSPLHFGNGTRLTVT.

The genes are TRBV6-5 and TRBJ2-3, with D possibly being TRBD1 (6 bases). The CDR3 spans 13 residues. Per the germline V gene, CDR1 is MNHEY and CDR2 is SVGAGI. V was pared by 4 bases and J by 11 bases, with 16 bases between. In DNA form, the CDR3 reads TGTGCCAGCAGTTCCAGACCTGGGACAAGGCAGTATTTT. Its protein is CASSSRPGTRQYF.

J is TRBJ2-3 and V is TRBV9, with TRBD1 matching 8 bases. This CDR3 spans 19 amino acids. After removal of 0 bases from V and 1 base from J, the junction contained 13 bases not matched to a gene. Germline V lookup: CDR1 SGDLS, CDR2 YYNGEE. CDR3 DNA sequence: TGTGCCAGCAGCGTAGTCCCGATAGACGTGACAGGGGGCACAGATACGCAGTATTTT. Translating gives CASSVVPIDVTGGTDTQYF.

The chain employs TRBV27 and TRBJ1-2, with D possibly TRBD1 on 5 matching bases. The germline gives CDR1 MNHEY, CDR2 SMNVEV (reference sequence). The CDR3 length is 13 residues. V was shortened by 5 bases and J by 2 bases, with 9 bases between the two germline ends. The CDR3 region is CASSPTGNYGYTF. CDR3 in DNA: TGTGCCAGCAGTCCAACAGGAAACTATGGCTACACCTTC.

The chain has TRBV30 and TRBJ1-2; D remains unclear. The V and J ends lost 3 bases and 4 bases respectively, with 12 bases between them. This CDR3 is built from 13 residues. The V gene's germline CDR1 is GTSNPN and CDR2 SVGIG (reference sequence). The chain's CDR3 is CAWSSPSSYGYTF. The CDR3 DNA reads as TGTGCCTGGAGCTCCCCGAGTAGCTATGGCTACACCTTC. Full variable domain (rest looked up from reference TRBV30 and TRBJ1-2): SQTIHQWPATLVQPVGSPLSLECTVEGTSNPNLYWYRQAAGRGLQLLFYSVGIGQISSEVPQNLSASRPQDRQFILSSKKLLLSDSGFYLCAWSSPSSYGYTFGSGTRLTVV.

The chain uses TRBV2 and TRBJ1-6; 9 nucleotides align to TRBD1. The V segment lost 7 bases and the J segment 7 bases; nucleotides outside the gene matches: 5. Germline V gene sequence: CDR1 SNHLY, CDR2 FYNNEI. The CDR3 sequence is 14 residues long. As DNA, the CDR3 is TGTGCCAGCAAGACAGGGGGATGGAATTCACCCCTCCACTTT. Translated: CASKTGGWNSPLHF.

The chain has TRBV12-3 or TRBV12-4 and TRBJ1-2; 7 bases agree with TRBD1. This CDR3 is built from 13 residues. J was trimmed by 6 bases and V by 6 bases; bases with no gene match: 7. CDR3 amino acids: CASSRLDRDGYTF. The DNA for the CDR3 is TGTGCCAGCAGCCGTCTTGACAGGGATGGCTACACCTTC.

As concerns this clone: In the same sample, other DNA sequences code for this CDR3. The chain is built from TRBV18 and TRBJ1-1; TRBD1 is a possible D gene (5 bases). This CDR3 region has 15 residues. Germline CDR1 and CDR2: KGHSH and LQKENI. V was clipped by 0 bases and J by 1 base, with 9 bases between them. The CDR3 reads CASSPPNGGNTEAFF. CDR3 sequence (DNA): TGTGCCAGCTCACCACCGAACGGGGGGAACACTGAAGCTTTCTTT.

The chain joins TRBV4-1 to TRBJ1-4, with 9 bases fitting TRBD1. Trimming took 1 base from V and 6 from J; bases not matched to a gene: 6. Germline lookup yields CDR1 MGHRA and CDR2 YSYEKL. This CDR3 contains 16 residues. The CDR3 DNA is TGCGCCAGCAGCCAAGCGGGGTGGGACAGGGATGAAAAACTGTTTTTT. It specifies CASSQAGWDRDEKLFF.

The CDR3 sequence: CASSVGSAGNQPQHF. The CDR3 DNA follows: TGTGCCAGCAGCGTAGGTTCAGCGGGCAATCAGCCCCAGCATTTT. The chain is built from TRBV9 and TRBJ1-5; D unclear. The CDR3 spans 15 residues. Germline V CDR1 and CDR2: SGDLS, YYNGEE. V was clipped by 0 bases and J by 2 bases, with 9 bases between them.

The chain has TRBV19 and TRBJ1-5, with 7 bases identical to TRBD1. There are 16 residues in the CDR3. Germline V gives CDR1 LNHDA, CDR2 SQIVND (reference sequence). Germline trimming cut 4 bases from V and 0 bases from J; bases unmatched to any gene: 6. DNA for the CDR3: TGTGCCAGTAGTACGGTGACAGGGAATAGCAATCAGCCCCAGCATTTT. This sequence encodes CASSTVTGNSNQPQHF.